One and the same sample provided the 25 T cell receptor beta chains below, sequenced in a study of post-analysis software for immune sequencing data. Built from TCR beta cDNA, the libraries had unique molecular identifiers in them. TCRdb reprocessed the PCR reads with MiXCR, giving one entry per CDR3 protein. The table lists around 710,000 distinct CDR3 sequences, under 60% of them singletons. Study findings and constraints: Included in a set of four or five TRBV segments more frequent in patients than controls were TRBV5-6, TRBV5-1 and TRBV20-1.

For these receptors, no antigen is known. The source material was blood. These receptors originate from a girl between 10 and 17 years old with multiple sclerosis.

This clonotype turned up a few times. The J gene is TRBJ2-5, the V gene TRBV11-3; no clear D. The J call may be incorrect, as the DNA end agrees better with TRBJ2-7. CDR3 length: 12 amino acids. Germline V gives CDR1 SGHNT, CDR2 YENEEA. Written as DNA, the CDR3 is TGTGCCAGTGGCCAGAACTCCTACGAGCAGTACTTC. Its protein product is CASGQNSYEQYF.

The chain recombines TRBV7-2 with TRBJ2-2; 7 bases match TRBD2. Germline V gives CDR1 SGHTA, CDR2 FQGNSA. J gave up 1 base and V 0 bases, and 2 bases lay outside the gene matches. CDR3 length: 16 amino acids. CDR3 sequence: CASSLAGGQNTGELFF. The CDR3 DNA reads TGTGCCAGCAGCTTAGCGGGAGGGCAGAACACCGGGGAGCTGTTTTTT.

This clonotype was picked up one time. The V call is TRBV28, the J call TRBJ1-1; maybe TRBD1 (6 bases). The V and J ends lost 10 bases and 8 bases respectively, with 17 bases between them. The CDR3 is made up of 12 amino acids. Germline CDR1 and CDR2: MDHEN and SYDVKM. In DNA, the CDR3 is TGTGCCATCCAGGCGGGACACCTCGAAGCTTTCTTT. Translating it yields CAIQAGHLEAFF.

Worth noting for this clonotype: One junction end disagrees with the germline gene, perhaps due to a read error. The chain couples TRBV28 to TRBJ2-6; 10 bases are shared with TRBD2. Germline V gene lookup returns CDR1 MDHEN and CDR2 SYDVKM. There are 18 residues in the CDR3. CDR3 DNA: TGTGCCAGCAGTACCTCTAGCGGGAGAATTTCTGGGGCCAACGTCCGGACTTTC. Amino acids: CASSTSSGRISGANVRTF. The whole variable domain, filled in from reference TRBV28 and TRBJ2-6, reads DVKVTQSSRYLVKRTGEKVFLECVQDMDHENMFWYRQDPGLGLRLIYFSYDVKMKEKGDIPEGYSVSREKKERFSLILESASTNQTSMYLCASSTSSGRISGANVRTFGAGSRLTVL.

The chain uses TRBV15 and TRBJ2-7; 8 positions match TRBD1. The germline V gene encodes CDR1 LNHNV and CDR2 YYDKDF (reference sequence). V was pared by 1 base and J by 6 bases, with 5 bases of the junction left unmatched. The CDR3 covers 14 residues. CDR3: CATSRVDREAEQYF. Here the CDR3 DNA reads TGTGCCACCAGCAGAGTGGACAGGGAGGCCGAGCAGTACTTC. Variable domain in full (rest from reference TRBV15 and TRBJ2-7): DAMVIQNPRYQVTQFGKPVTLSCSQTLNHNVMYWYQQKSSQAPKLLFHYYDKDFNNEADTPDNFQSRRPNTSFCFLDIRSPGLGDTAMYLCATSRVDREAEQYFGPGTRLTVT.

The CDR3 bases are TGCAGCGTTGAAGATCAGTACGATCAAGAGACCCAGTACTTC. As protein: CSVEDQYDQETQYF. The chain recombines TRBV29-1 with TRBJ2-7; D call uncertain. TRBJ2-5 explains the end of the DNA better; the J call may be wrong. Germline V lookup: CDR1 SQVTM, CDR2 ANQGSEA. The CDR3 has 14 amino acids.

This clonotype was observed a few times. In DNA form, the CDR3 reads TGTGCCAGCAGTTTGGGCCAGCATCAGCCCCAGCATTTT. This translates into CASSLGQHQPQHF. V and J are TRBV12-3 or TRBV12-4 and TRBJ1-5; D unresolved. V was cut by 3 bases and J by 5 bases, with 8 bases left in between. The CDR3 covers 13 residues.

The chain links TRBV10-3 to TRBJ2-3, with 7 positions matching TRBD2. The germline gives CDR1 ENHRY, CDR2 SYGVKD. V lost 6 bases to trimming and J lost 2 bases; unmatched junction nucleotides: 8. The CDR3 covers 15 residues. The CDR3 DNA sequence: TGTGCCATCAGCCTTTCTAGCGGATTCACAGATACGCAGTATTTT. Translating it yields CAISLSSGFTDTQYF.

This clonotype has at least ten counts. The chain carries TRBV20-1 and TRBJ2-1; 8 bases are shared with TRBD1. Looked up from germline, CDR1 is DFQATT and CDR2 is SNEGSKA (reference sequence). This CDR3 comprises 14 residues. The J segment lost 5 bases and the V segment lost 5 bases, leaving 8 bases of the junction unmatched. The CDR3 protein is CSAQDRDRNNEQFF. In DNA, the CDR3 is TGCAGTGCTCAAGACCGGGACAGGAACAATGAGCAGTTCTTC.

This clonotype has a handful of counts. The CDR3 reads CASSLRGDRGAFF. CDR3 nucleotide sequence: TGTGCCAGCAGTTTAAGGGGTGACAGGGGAGCTTTCTTT. The V call is TRBV28, the J call TRBJ1-1; 8 nucleotides line up with TRBD1. The length of the CDR3 is 13 residues. V shed 2 bases, J shed 10 bases, and the junction held 6 bases outside the gene matches. Germline V gene lookup returns CDR1 MDHEN and CDR2 SYDVKM.

This clonotype was observed a single time. This chain uses TRBV12-3 or TRBV12-4 with TRBJ2-7; 9 bases match TRBD2. CDR3 length: 17 amino acids. V was pared by 3 bases and J by 4 bases, with 13 bases of the junction left unmatched. The DNA for the CDR3 is TGTGCCAGCAGTTTGTATTCGGGGGGGACTAGCCCTTACGAGCAGTACTTC. Translated: CASSLYSGGTSPYEQYF.

This clonotype was counted at least ten times. This sequence joins TRBV24-1 and TRBJ2-1, with D possibly matching TRBD2 (5 bases). Germline V gene lookup returns CDR1 KGHDR and CDR2 SFDVKD. This CDR3 spans 16 amino acids. V dropped 7 bases and J dropped 12 bases, with 27 bases sitting between them. The CDR3 protein is CATSDYGDNGVTMQFF. As DNA, the CDR3 is TGTGCCACCAGCGACTACGGAGACAATGGGGTAACGATGCAGTTCTTC.

The rearrangement joins TRBV7-9 to TRBJ1-2, with a tentative D call TRBD1 (5 bases). V lost 5 bases to trimming and J lost 12 bases, with 19 bases between them. CDR1 is SEHNR, CDR2 FQNEAQ, per germline (reference sequence). CDR3 length: 13 residues. CDR3 sequence: CASSLALQRGHTF. CDR3 nucleotide sequence: TGTGCCAGCAGCCTGGCCCTCCAGAGGGGCCACACCTTC.

This clonotype was counted once. This chain links TRBV3-1 with TRBJ2-3; D not resolved. CDR3 length equals 16 residues. V was shortened by 0 bases and J by 3 bases, with 13 bases between the two germline ends. Germline CDR1 is LGHDT and CDR2 is YNNKEL (reference sequence). In DNA form, the CDR3 reads TGTGCCAGCAGCCAAGAGGCGGTGGCTCCGACAGATACGCAGTATTTT. As protein: CASSQEAVAPTDTQYF.

This chain links TRBV3-1 with TRBJ1-2; possibly TRBD1 for D (6 bases). The CDR3 has 13 residues. Germline assignment: CDR1 LGHDT and CDR2 YNNKEL (reference sequence). Trimming pared 1 base from V and 8 bases from J, leaving 11 bases between. The CDR3 region is CASSQGRGWGYTF. The DNA of the CDR3 is TGTGCCAGCAGCCAAGGCAGGGGATGGGGCTACACCTTC.

This sequence joins TRBV29-1 and TRBJ2-3; 11 nucleotides agree with TRBD2. V lost 0 bases, J lost 2 bases, and 10 bases stayed unmatched. The CDR3 is 18 residues long. The germline V gene has CDR1 SQVTM and CDR2 ANQGSEA. The CDR3: CSVEENGRLAGHTDTQYF. CDR3 coding DNA: TGCAGCGTTGAAGAGAACGGACGACTAGCGGGGCACACAGATACGCAGTATTTT.

Turning to this clonotype: Mismatch with germline at one junction end may stem from a read error. This chain uses TRBV7-9 with TRBJ1-2; D possibly corresponds to TRBD1 (5 bases). The CDR3 runs 14 residues. Per the germline V gene, CDR1 is SEHNR and CDR2 is FQNEAQ (reference sequence). The CDR3 region has the DNA TGTGCCAGCAGCATGACAGATTTTAACCATGGCTACACCTTC. Its translation is CASSMTDFNHGYTF.

This chain uses TRBV12-3 or TRBV12-4 with TRBJ2-7; D gene unclear. Trimming shortened V by 5 bases and J by 6 bases, and 14 bases separated the two germline ends. CDR3 length: 13 amino acids. CDR3 in DNA: TGTGCCAGCAGTCCGGACCAATTTGGCGAGCAGTACTTC. This translates into CASSPDQFGEQYF.

This chain connects TRBV15 to TRBJ2-1; D perhaps matches TRBD2 (6 bases). There are 15 residues in the CDR3. The V gene's germline CDR1 is LNHNV and CDR2 YYDKDF (reference sequence). The V gene lost 3 bases and the J gene lost 2 bases, with 11 bases spanning the gap. The CDR3 is CATSSPSGAYNEQFF. Here the CDR3 DNA reads TGTGCCACCAGCAGCCCTTCGGGGGCCTACAATGAGCAGTTCTTC.

V usage is TRBV29-1 and J usage is TRBJ2-7; TRBD1 matches 7 bases. V lost 7 bases, J lost 0 bases, and 6 bases stayed unmatched. In germline, CDR1 is SQVTM, CDR2 ANQGSEA. The CDR3 covers 13 residues. CDR3 residues: CSAGQRNSYEQYF. The CDR3 DNA sequence: TGCAGCGCGGGACAGCGGAACTCCTACGAGCAGTACTTC.

CDR3 residues: CASSSLAMSLRRTDTQYF. The DNA of the CDR3 is TGTGCCAGCAGTTCTCTAGCGATGTCCCTTAGGCGCACAGATACGCAGTATTTT. This chain connects TRBV27 to TRBJ2-3; D possibly corresponds to TRBD2 (6 bases). Trimming took off 4 bases at V and 1 base at J, with 21 bases between the two ends. There are 18 residues in the CDR3. Germline V gene data show CDR1 as MNHEY and CDR2 as SMNVEV (reference sequence).

V usage is TRBV5-1 and J usage is TRBJ2-1; D might be TRBD2 (5 bases). The CDR3 runs to 17 residues. Looked up from germline, CDR1 is SGHRS and CDR2 is YFSETQ. The V end lost 0 bases, the J end lost 2 bases, and 15 bases lay between the germline ends. The CDR3 coding sequence is TGCGCCAGCAGCTTGGTCTTATTGAGCGGAACCTACAATGAGCAGTTCTTC. Translating gives CASSLVLLSGTYNEQFF.

For this clonotype: The junction does not match germline at one end; this may be a read error. The chain uses TRBV6-1 and TRBJ2-7, with TRBD1 as a possible D gene (6 bases). Germline CDR1 and CDR2: MNHNS and SASEGT. This CDR3 has 15 amino acids. CDR3 nucleotide sequence: TGTGCCAGCAACAGGGAGCTAATGACCTCCTACGAGCAGTACTTT. This gives the protein CASNRELMTSYEQYF.

The chain employs TRBV6-6 and TRBJ1-5, with TRBD1 matching over 7 bases. From germline, CDR1 is MNHNY and CDR2 SVGAGI (reference sequence). V lost 4 bases, J lost 5 bases, and 14 bases stayed unmatched. CDR3 length equals 17 residues. CDR3 DNA sequence: TGTGCCAGCAGTTCCCCACGGACAGGCGGAAATTATCAGCCCCAGCATTTT. It translates to CASSSPRTGGNYQPQHF.

The rearrangement links TRBV5-8 to TRBJ2-7; D tentatively reads TRBD1 or TRBD2 (5 bases each). The end of the DNA is better explained by TRBJ2-5, so the J call may be wrong. This CDR3 has 15 residues. Germline loops: CDR1 SGHTS, CDR2 YDEGEE. CDR3 in amino acids: CASSLGGSLRETQYF. The DNA for the CDR3 is TGTGCCAGCAGCTTGGGGGGGAGTCTCAGAGAGACCCAGTACTTC.